This is a list of T cell receptor beta chains from one sample in a study of T cell changes during pregnancy in multiple sclerosis. Here immunoSEQ multiplex PCR was the method, and the copy in TCRdb shows in-frame clones only, minus some. The sample has fewer than 25,000 clones; 80% to 90% are singletons. The sample here was CD8+ T cells from peripheral blood mononuclear cells, taken in the first trimester of pregnancy. These receptors all stem from a female donor with multiple sclerosis, enrolled in a pregnancy study. Both conserved end residues are part of each CDR3. Each record gives: CDR3 DNA, CDR3 protein, J gene, D gene, clone size, V gene. The D gene is left open where the match is weak. Size is omitted from some rows. Given values are once, few, many or a class for expanded clones.

CDR3nt: TGTGCCAGCAGTTCCCTTGATAGTGGCAATGAGCAGTTCTTC
CDR3aa: CASSSLDSGNEQFF
j_gene: TRBJ2-1
d_gene: .
abundance: .
v_gene: TRBV13

CDR3nt: TGCAGCGTTGAAGAACGAGACAGGGTAGGGGAGACCCAGTACTTC
CDR3aa: CSVEERDRVGETQYF
j_gene: TRBJ2-5
d_gene: TRBD1
abundance: once
v_gene: TRBV29-1

CDR3nt: TGTGCCAGCAGCCAGACAGGGGAAATAAACTATGGCTACACCTTC
CDR3aa: CASSQTGEINYGYTF
j_gene: TRBJ1-2
d_gene: TRBD1
abundance: .
v_gene: TRBV4-2

CDR3nt: TGTGCCAGCAGCGAAACAGGTCACAATGAGCAGTTCTTC
CDR3aa: CASSETGHNEQFF
j_gene: TRBJ2-1
d_gene: .
abundance: .
v_gene: TRBV5-6

CDR3nt: TGTGCCAGTAGTGCCACTAGCGGGAGAGGTAGCTCCTACAATGAGCAGTTCTTC
CDR3aa: CASSATSGRGSSYNEQFF
j_gene: TRBJ2-1
d_gene: TRBD2
abundance: .
v_gene: TRBV19

CDR3nt: TGCGCCAGCAGGAACCTAGCGGGGGGATACACAGATACGCAGTATTTT
CDR3aa: CASRNLAGGYTDTQYF
j_gene: TRBJ2-3
d_gene: TRBD2
abundance: .
v_gene: TRBV4-3

CDR3nt: TGTGCCAGCAGCTCCTATAAGGGGCCGGATGTGGCGGGAGGGAATTTGGTGGCCACCGGGGAGCTGTTTTTT
CDR3aa: CASSSYKGPDVAGGNLVATGELFF
j_gene: TRBJ2-2
d_gene: TRBD2
abundance: .
v_gene: TRBV7-1

CDR3nt: TGTGCCAGCAGCCAAGATCCCCTTTGGGGCCAGTGGTGGTATGGCTACACCTTC
CDR3aa: CASSQDPLWGQWWYGYTF
j_gene: TRBJ1-2
d_gene: .
abundance: .
v_gene: TRBV4-2

CDR3nt: TGTGCCAGCAGCCCGTTTGGAGCTATCAATGAGCAGTTCTTC
CDR3aa: CASSPFGAINEQFF
j_gene: TRBJ2-1
d_gene: .
abundance: .
v_gene: TRBV7-2

CDR3nt: TGTGCCAGCAGGTGGAAAGACAGCTTCTACGAGCAGTACTTC
CDR3aa: CASRWKDSFYEQYF
j_gene: TRBJ2-7
d_gene: .
abundance: .
v_gene: TRBV28

CDR3nt: TGCGCCAGCAGCCATACAGGGGGGGCGTCTACCGAGCAGTACTTC
CDR3aa: CASSHTGGASTEQYF
j_gene: TRBJ2-7
d_gene: .
abundance: .
v_gene: TRBV4-3

CDR3nt: TGTGCCAGCAGCGTCAGAGTCTTGGGAGGGCGCACAGATACGCAGTATTTT
CDR3aa: CASSVRVLGGRTDTQYF
j_gene: TRBJ2-3
d_gene: TRBD2
abundance: .
v_gene: TRBV14

CDR3nt: TGCGCCAGCAGCCAAGGATGGGGAGGGAGCGCAGATACGCAGTATTTT
CDR3aa: CASSQGWGGSADTQYF
j_gene: TRBJ2-3
d_gene: TRBD2
abundance: .
v_gene: TRBV4-1

CDR3nt: TGTGCCAGCAGCGGGACAGGGGCGGCAGATACGCAGTATTTT
CDR3aa: CASSGTGAADTQYF
j_gene: TRBJ2-3
d_gene: TRBD1
abundance: once
v_gene: TRBV9

CDR3nt: TGTGCCAGCAGCGCACAGGGGTCCCAATGGGATGAGCAGTTCTTC
CDR3aa: CASSAQGSQWDEQFF
j_gene: TRBJ2-1
d_gene: TRBD1
abundance: .
v_gene: TRBV5-4

CDR3nt: TGTGCCAGCTCACCAAATGACAGGGAAGCTTTCTTT
CDR3aa: CASSPNDREAFF
j_gene: TRBJ1-1
d_gene: .
abundance: .
v_gene: TRBV18

CDR3nt: TGTGCCAGCGGGGGGGCCGGTTGGAATGAGCAGTTCTTC
CDR3aa: CASGGAGWNEQFF
j_gene: TRBJ2-1
d_gene: .
abundance: .
v_gene: TRBV6-5

CDR3nt: TGCGCCAGCAGCGCCGCTAGAGGGGGCTACGAGCAGTACTTC
CDR3aa: CASSAARGGYEQYF
j_gene: TRBJ2-7
d_gene: .
abundance: .
v_gene: TRBV4-3

CDR3nt: TGTGCCAGCAGCGTAAGACAGGGGCCAAACTATGGCTACACCTTC
CDR3aa: CASSVRQGPNYGYTF
j_gene: TRBJ1-2
d_gene: TRBD1
abundance: .
v_gene: TRBV9

CDR3nt: TGTGCCAGTAGTATAGATCGGGGGGCGGGAGGTTCCTACAATGAGCAGTTCTTC
CDR3aa: CASSIDRGAGGSYNEQFF
j_gene: TRBJ2-1
d_gene: TRBD2
abundance: .
v_gene: TRBV19

CDR3nt: TGTGCCAGCAGCAAAATCAATAGATTAGGGACAAACTACGAGCAGTACTTC
CDR3aa: CASSKINRLGTNYEQYF
j_gene: TRBJ2-7
d_gene: .
abundance: .
v_gene: TRBV21-1

CDR3nt: TGTGCCAGCGGACAGGGAACCTACGAGCAGTACTTC
CDR3aa: CASGQGTYEQYF
j_gene: TRBJ2-7
d_gene: TRBD1
abundance: .
v_gene: TRBV14

CDR3nt: TGCGCCAGCAGCCAAGCCTTTGGGACAGCCGGAAACTATGGCTACACCTTC
CDR3aa: CASSQAFGTAGNYGYTF
j_gene: TRBJ1-2
d_gene: TRBD1
abundance: .
v_gene: TRBV4-1

CDR3nt: TGTGCCAGCAGCTTATTCGACGGGTCCTACGAGCAGTACTTC
CDR3aa: CASSLFDGSYEQYF
j_gene: TRBJ2-7
d_gene: .
abundance: .
v_gene: TRBV7-8

CDR3nt: TGTGCCAGCTCACTCGGACTAGCGGAGGCCTACGAGCAGTACTTC
CDR3aa: CASSLGLAEAYEQYF
j_gene: TRBJ2-7
d_gene: TRBD2
abundance: .
v_gene: TRBV18

CDR3nt: TGTGCCAGTAGTATTGATCGGGTTCAAGAGACCCAGTACTTC
CDR3aa: CASSIDRVQETQYF
j_gene: TRBJ2-5
d_gene: .
abundance: .
v_gene: TRBV19

CDR3nt: TGTGCCAGCAGCGTCTTCCCAGGGATGGTGAACACTGAAGCTTTCTTT
CDR3aa: CASSVFPGMVNTEAFF
j_gene: TRBJ1-1
d_gene: .
abundance: .
v_gene: TRBV5-4

CDR3nt: TGTGCCAGTAGCCCCTACACTAGCGGAGGATCTAGCACAGATACGCAGTATTTT
CDR3aa: CASSPYTSGGSSTDTQYF
j_gene: TRBJ2-3
d_gene: TRBD2
abundance: .
v_gene: TRBV19

CDR3nt: TGTGCCAGTAGTATCGGGACAGGGGGCCTTGAGCAGTTCTTC
CDR3aa: CASSIGTGGLEQFF
j_gene: TRBJ2-1
d_gene: TRBD1
abundance: .
v_gene: TRBV19

CDR3nt: TGTGCCAGCAGCAGGGAGACCGGGGAGCTGTTTTTT
CDR3aa: CASSRETGELFF
j_gene: TRBJ2-2
d_gene: .
abundance: .
v_gene: TRBV7-9

CDR3nt: TGTGCCAGCAGCCCGGGACTAGCGGGAGTGGAAGAGCAGTTCTTC
CDR3aa: CASSPGLAGVEEQFF
j_gene: TRBJ2-1
d_gene: TRBD2
abundance: .
v_gene: TRBV13